The sequence of this T cell receptor (beta chain) was determined in a study of Graves' ophthalmopathy and Graves' hyperthyroidism. After removal of 6 bases from V and 4 bases from J, the junction contained 8 bases not matched to a gene. The length of the CDR3 is 14 residues. Germline V gives CDR1 SGHTA, CDR2 FQGNSA. RNA transcripts were the template, and TCR beta CDR3 regions were amplified from them. The authors performed first-round RT-PCR with HTBI primers and then a second-round multiplex PCR. A single record per CDR3 protein comes from TCRdb applying MiXCR to the multiplex PCR reads. The table shows fewer than 250,000 distinct CDR3 sequences, with over 25% occurring only once.

This rearrangement joins TRBV7-2 to TRBJ1-2; 7 positions agree with TRBD1. Source material: peripheral blood. The TCR originated in a man in his fifties with Graves' ophthalmopathy. CDR3 protein: CASSPDRTTYGYTF. CDR3 in DNA: TGTGCCAGCAGTCCGGACAGGACCACCTATGGCTACACCTTC.